This entry lists 2 T cell receptor beta chains sequenced from one sample in a study of control samples from healthy donors and cancer patients. Libraries were prepared by immunoSEQ multiplex PCR; TCRdb keeps only in-frame clonotypes and omits some of them. This table has about 230,000 clones, around 79% appearing once. Sequences were obtained from PBMCs. The receptors derive from a woman aged 60-75 years with lung cancer.

This chain links TRBV24-1 with TRBJ2-3; TRBD2 might be the D (5 bases). The V end lost 5 bases, the J end lost 1 base, and 12 bases lay between the germline ends. Germline V gene data show CDR1 as KGHDR and CDR2 as SFDVKD. The CDR3 has 15 amino acids. The DNA for the CDR3 is TGTGCCACCAGTGGCGGACTGCCTGGCACAGATACGCAGTATTTT. As protein: CATSGGLPGTDTQYF.

This chain joins TRBV2 and TRBJ1-5; no reliable D call. V was clipped by 3 bases and J by 4 bases, with 4 bases between them. Germline lookup yields CDR1 SNHLY and CDR2 FYNNEI. CDR3 length equals 12 residues. The chain's CDR3 is CASSDGNQPQHF. In DNA, the CDR3 is TGTGCCAGCAGTGACGGAAATCAGCCCCAGCATTTT. The variable domain in full, with the rest retrieved from reference TRBV2 and TRBJ1-5, is EPEVTQTPSHQVTQMGQEVILRCVPISNHLYFYWYRQILGQKVEFLVSFYNNEISEKSEIFDDQFSVERPDGSNFTLKIRSTKLEDSAMYFCASSDGNQPQHFGDGTRLSIL.